The T cell receptor beta chain under discussion was sequenced for a study of T-cell reconstitution after alpha-beta-depleted transplantation in children. The CDR3 sequence is 15 residues long. The germline V and J ends were trimmed by 5 bases and 7 bases, with 15 bases remaining between them. CDR1 and CDR2 from the germline V gene are SGHTA and FQGNSA. Preparation of the TCRbeta library was carried out with unique molecular identifiers. TCRdb independently ran MiXCR on the PCR reads; one entry per CDR3 protein. The sample lists around 440,000 distinct CDR3 sequences, over 9.5% occurring once. Study-wide points: At day 60, the high TCRbeta diversity found in some patients originated from recipient T cells and thymic progenitors that had survived. Newly made T cells mostly supplied T-cell counts and diversity one year after transplant. In patients about two months after transplant, alpha-beta T cells reportedly arose from several hundred expanded graft clones.

This clonotype was seen many times. Its antigen is not identified. This sequence originates from a child younger than 10 with inherited bone marrow failure, due to receive a stem cell transplant. Sequenced here: PBMCs, sampled before TCRalphabeta/CD19-depleted stem cell transplant. The V and J genes are TRBV7-2 and TRBJ1-6; possible D gene TRBD1, 5 bases. This chain's CDR3 is CASSTAGTLNSPLHF. DNA of the CDR3: TGTGCCAGCAGCACGGCCGGGACTCTAAATTCACCCCTCCACTTT. Full variable domain (outside the CDR3, taken from reference TRBV7-2 and TRBJ1-6): GAGVSQSPSNKVTEKGKDVELRCDPISGHTALYWYRQSLGQGLEFLIYFQGNSAPDKSGLPSDRFSAERTGGSVSTLTIQRTQQEDSAVYLCASSTAGTLNSPLHFGNGTRLTVT.